The present T cell receptor (beta chain) was sequenced within a study of blood T cell repertoires in COVID-19. Patients of the Seattle cohort, enrolled during active infection, were followed longitudinally. The repertoire was sequenced with immunoSEQ multiplex PCR; TCRdb's copy has only in-frame clones and lacks some. The sample holds some 49,000 clones; around 81% are singletons and the top ten take under 25%. The CDR3 has 16 residues. Germline V gives CDR1 SGHAT, CDR2 FQNNGV. The V end lost 5 bases, the J end lost 2 bases, and 17 bases lay between the germline ends. The specimen sequenced was peripheral blood. The TCR originated in a woman over 75 with COVID-19, enrolled during active disease. The chain recombines TRBV11-2 with TRBJ2-3; the D gene is possibly TRBD2 (5 bases). CDR3 in amino acids: CASSPSPASITDTQYF. DNA for the CDR3: TGTGCCAGCAGCCCTAGTCCGGCTAGCATCACAGATACGCAGTATTTT.